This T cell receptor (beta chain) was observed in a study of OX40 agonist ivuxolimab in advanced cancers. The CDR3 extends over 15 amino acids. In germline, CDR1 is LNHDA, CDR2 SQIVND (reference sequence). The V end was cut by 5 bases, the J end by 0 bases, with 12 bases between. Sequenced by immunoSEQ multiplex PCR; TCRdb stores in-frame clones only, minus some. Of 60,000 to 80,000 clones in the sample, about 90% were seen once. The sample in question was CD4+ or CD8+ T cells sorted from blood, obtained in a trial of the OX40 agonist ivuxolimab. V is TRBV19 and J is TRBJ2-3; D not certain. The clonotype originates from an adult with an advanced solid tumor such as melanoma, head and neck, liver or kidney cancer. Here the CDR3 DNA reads TGTGCCAGTAGTGTAGGCGCCGGGAGCACAGATACGCAGTATTTT. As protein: CASSVGAGSTDTQYF.